The next 8 T cell receptor beta chains were all read from a single sample in a study of shared clonotypes between healthy human individuals. Repertoires were generated with immunoSEQ multiplex PCR, while TCRdb's copy carries only in-frame clones and drops some. Of some 900,000 clones listed, approximately 80% are singletons. The specimen was memory CD4+ T cells sorted from blood. Stated subset: CD45RA-negative fraction. The source is a young man in good health.

V is TRBV2 and J is TRBJ1-2; 9 positions match TRBD1. V shed 2 bases, J shed 6 bases, and the junction held 7 bases outside the gene matches. The CDR3 consists of 15 residues. In germline, CDR1 is SNHLY, CDR2 FYNNEI. The CDR3 nucleotides read TGTGCCAGCAGTGAATTCTCTGACAGGGGGGATGGCTACACCTTC. It codes for CASSEFSDRGDGYTF.

As to this clone: The sample holds other DNA sequences that translate to the same CDR3. The chain has TRBV10-3 and TRBJ2-3; 13 bases fit TRBD2. Per the germline V gene, CDR1 is ENHRY and CDR2 is SYGVKD. The length of the CDR3 is 16 residues. V was pared by 3 bases and J by 1 base, with 1 base of the junction left unmatched. CDR3 protein: CAISDGTSGGTDTQYF. CDR3 sequence (DNA): TGTGCCATCAGTGACGGGACTAGCGGGGGCACAGATACGCAGTATTTT.

This clone came up once. This chain uses TRBV4-3 with TRBJ1-4, with a possible D match to TRBD1 (6 bases). The germline V and J ends were trimmed by 0 bases and 5 bases, with 13 bases remaining between them. CDR3 length: 16 residues. From germline, CDR1 is LGHNA and CDR2 YSLEER. DNA of the CDR3: TGCGCCAGCAGCCAAGAATCGGGCCAGGGGAATGAAAAACTGTTTTTT. It codes for CASSQESGQGNEKLFF.

This clone is a singleton in its sample. The V gene is TRBV30, the J gene TRBJ2-5; no clear D. This CDR3 region has 13 residues. CDR1 and CDR2 (germline): GTSNPN, SVGIG (reference sequence). Trimming left V 0 bases short and J 4 bases short, with 9 bases between. The CDR3 here is CAWSVRRPETQYF. The CDR3, as DNA: TGTGCCTGGAGTGTCCGACGGCCAGAGACCCAGTACTTC. Combining the CDR3 with reference TRBV30 and TRBJ2-5 gives the whole variable domain SQTIHQWPATLVQPVGSPLSLECTVEGTSNPNLYWYRQAAGRGLQLLFYSVGIGQISSEVPQNLSASRPQDRQFILSSKKLLLSDSGFYLCAWSVRRPETQYFGPGTRLLVL.

This chain connects TRBV4-2 to TRBJ2-7; 10 nucleotides match TRBD2. Germline loops: CDR1 LGHNA, CDR2 YNFKEQ. The CDR3 length is 18 residues. The V segment lost 3 bases and the J segment 5 bases; nucleotides outside the gene matches: 16. Written as DNA, the CDR3 is TGTGCCAGCAGCCAGTCGGCCGGTGGTTCTAGCGGGGGCCACGAGCAGTACTTC. Translated, it gives CASSQSAGGSSGGHEQYF.

The CDR3 region is CASSDRGLASTDTQYF. As DNA, the CDR3 is TGTGCCAGCAGCGATCGAGGACTAGCGAGCACAGATACGCAGTATTTT. The chain links TRBV5-6 to TRBJ2-3, with TRBD2 matching over 9 bases. Trimming cost V 4 bases and J 0 bases; bases outside gene matches: 6. The CDR3 is made up of 16 amino acids. Germline CDR1 SGHDT, CDR2 YYEEEE.

This clone was picked up a small number of times. As DNA, the CDR3 is TGTGCCAGCAGTTACGTGGGACTAGGTAACAATGAGCAGTTCTTC. This gives the protein CASSYVGLGNNEQFF. This chain joins TRBV6-5 and TRBJ2-1; 8 bases map to TRBD2. CDR3 length equals 15 residues. The V gene end was trimmed by 2 bases and the J gene end by 5 bases; junction bases not matched to a gene: 5. Per germline, CDR1 MNHEY and CDR2 SVGAGI.

This rearrangement joins TRBV7-9 to TRBJ2-5, with no clear D. The DNA end favors TRBJ2-7, so the J call may be wrong. Germline V CDR1 and CDR2: SEHNR, FQNEAQ (reference sequence). The CDR3 consists of 15 residues. CDR3 DNA sequence: TGTGCCAGCAGCCTAACCCTCGGCGGATCATACGAGCAGTACTTC. This translates into CASSLTLGGSYEQYF.